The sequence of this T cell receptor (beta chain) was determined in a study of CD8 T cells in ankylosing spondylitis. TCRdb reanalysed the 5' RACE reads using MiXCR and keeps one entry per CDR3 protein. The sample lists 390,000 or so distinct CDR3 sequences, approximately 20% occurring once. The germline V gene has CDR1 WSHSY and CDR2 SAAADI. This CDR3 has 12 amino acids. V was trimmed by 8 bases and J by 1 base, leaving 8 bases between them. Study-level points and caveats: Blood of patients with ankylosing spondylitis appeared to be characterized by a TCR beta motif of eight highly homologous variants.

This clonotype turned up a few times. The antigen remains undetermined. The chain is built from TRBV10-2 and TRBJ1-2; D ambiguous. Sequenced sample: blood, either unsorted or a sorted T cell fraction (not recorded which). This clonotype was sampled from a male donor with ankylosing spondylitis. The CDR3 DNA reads TGCGCCAGCCATATGGTTAACTATGGCTACACCTTC. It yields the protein CASHMVNYGYTF.